The 9 T cell receptor beta chains listed next were all sequenced from one sample in a study of CXCR3-negative and CXCR3-positive naive CD8 T cells. These receptors have no known antigen. Libraries were UMI-labeled 5' RACE TRB cDNA. TCRdb reprocessed the 5' RACE reads, keeping one entry per CDR3 protein, no DNA. This table holds about 130,000 distinct CDR3 sequences. Study observations and caveats: CXCR3-negative naive cells had less hydrophobic TRB CDR3s than did CXCR3-positive naive cells.

The sample was naive CXCR3+ CD8+ T cells from blood. Noted subset: CD45RO-CCR7+CD27+CD95- naive CD8+ T cells expressing CXCR3 (TNR3+). Every receptor here comes from a human donor in good health. Some clones in this sample may be carry-over from other donors' samples.

The chain employs TRBV7-9 and TRBJ1-5; TCRdb's assignment of TRBD1 cannot be checked, as there is no DNA. The CDR3 is made up of 15 amino acids. The germline V gene has CDR1 SEHNR and CDR2 FQNEAQ (reference sequence). CDR3: CASGVVGDSNQPQHF.

The chain has TRBV12-3 or TRBV12-4 and TRBJ2-1; checking the TCRdb D call of TRBD2 is not possible without DNA. The CDR3 consists of 13 residues. Here the CDR3 reads CASSPGGLGEQFF.

This chain joins TRBV7-9 and TRBJ2-1; TCRdb gives TRBD1 as the D gene, but with no DNA this cannot be confirmed. Per the germline V gene, CDR1 is SEHNR and CDR2 is FQNEAQ (reference sequence). The CDR3 sequence is 16 residues long. CDR3: CASSLLRGPSYNEQFF.

This chain links TRBV9 with TRBJ1-2; TCRdb calls TRBD1, which cannot be checked without DNA. The germline V gene encodes CDR1 SGDLS and CDR2 YYNGEE. The CDR3 runs to 14 residues. CDR3 protein: CASSAGDSGDGYTF.

This rearrangement joins TRBV6-2 or TRBV6-3 to TRBJ1-1. CDR3 length: 12 residues. Germline-derived CDR1 and CDR2 are MNHEY and SVGEGT. The CDR3 spells CASSTPQPEAFF.

This chain uses TRBV2 with TRBJ2-1; TCRdb's D call, TRBD1, is unchecked because there is no DNA. The length of the CDR3 is 12 residues. CDR1 SNHLY and CDR2 FYNNEI come from the germline V gene. The CDR3: CAGHDRGNEQFF.

The chain carries TRBV27 and TRBJ2-7; lacking DNA, the TRBD1 call made by TCRdb goes unchecked. The CDR3 is made up of 15 amino acids. Germline loops: CDR1 MNHEY, CDR2 SMNVEV (reference sequence). The chain's CDR3 is CASSLFSGEVYEQYF.

The chain employs TRBV7-6 and TRBJ1-2; the D call from TCRdb, TRBD1, cannot be confirmed without DNA. Germline V gene sequence: CDR1 SGHVS, CDR2 FNYEAQ. The CDR3 extends over 18 amino acids. Here the CDR3 reads CASSSLLPDRGDNYGYTF.

The chain links TRBV7-2 to TRBJ1-2; the D gene TCRdb calls, TRBD1, cannot be checked with no DNA. The CDR3 totals 16 residues. Germline lookup yields CDR1 SGHTA and CDR2 FQGNSA. The chain's CDR3 is CASSLVFGGNSYGYTF.